The present T cell receptor beta chain was sequenced within a study of T cell responses to AZD1222 COVID-19 vaccine. Study findings and constraints: Increased Spike-specific TCR breadth and depth were observed after two AZD1222 doses. Clonal diversity was possibly underestimated; the donors were predominantly white British and more often female. Repertoires in all cases were sampled only once the peak T cell response had passed.

The table came from immunoSEQ multiplex PCR; TCRdb's copy has only in-frame clones and leaves some out. Among approximately 120,000 clones listed, 80% to 90% were seen once. Germline CDR1 SGHNT, CDR2 YENEEA. This CDR3 is 13 amino acids long. The germline V and J ends were trimmed by 4 bases and 4 bases, with 11 bases remaining between them. A note on this clone: Its cognate antigen is unknown.

This receptor was identified in an adult in good health. This chain uses TRBV11-3 with TRBJ2-7; possibly TRBD1 for D (5 bases). The sample consisted of peripheral blood, taken on day 0 of AZD1222 vaccination. The CDR3 DNA sequence: TGTGCCAGCAGCTCACTACAGGCTTACGAGCAGTACTTC. It translates to CASSSLQAYEQYF.